Each of the 18 T cell receptor beta chains below was sequenced from the same sample in a study of cytomegalovirus exposure and HLA in healthy donors. The PCR contained 60 Vbeta and 13 Jbeta primers. Data came from immunoSEQ multiplex PCR; TCRdb stores just in-frame clones and leaves some out. The sample contains roughly 90,000 clones, around 78% of which appear only once. The sample comprised PBMCs. The receptor set was obtained from a woman in her thirties or forties in good health and CMV-seropositive.

This sequence joins TRBV5-1 and TRBJ2-1, with 7 bases lining up with TRBD2. The germline V gene has CDR1 SGHRS and CDR2 YFSETQ. There are 15 residues in the CDR3. Germline trimming cut 4 bases from V and 2 bases from J; bases unmatched to any gene: 6. CDR3 protein: CASSIGTTTYNEQFF. The CDR3, as DNA: TGCGCCAGCAGCATAGGGACTACCACCTACAATGAGCAGTTCTTC.

This clone is a singleton in its sample. This chain connects TRBV29-1 to TRBJ1-1; no reliable D call. Germline assignment: CDR1 SQVTM and CDR2 ANQGSEA. V dropped 7 bases and J dropped 8 bases, with 14 bases sitting between them. The CDR3 spans 11 residues. In nucleotides, the CDR3 is TGCAGCGCCCCAGGCCCGGTGGAAGCTTTCTTT. Its protein is CSAPGPVEAFF. The full variable domain, in which reference TRBV29-1 and TRBJ1-1 provide the parts outside the CDR3, is SAVISQKPSRDICQRGTSLTIQCQVDSQVTMMFWYRQQPGQSLTLIATANQGSEATYESGFVIDKFPISRPNLTFSTLTVSNMSPEDSSIYLCSAPGPVEAFFGQGTRLTVV.

This clone was seen ten or more times. The same CDR3 can be traced to other DNA sequences in this sample. The chain's CDR3 is CASSTSGSSYEQYF. CDR3 bases: TGTGCCAGCAGTACTAGCGGGAGTTCCTACGAGCAGTACTTC. The chain has TRBV6-6 and TRBJ2-7; 11 bases align to TRBD2. The germline V gene encodes CDR1 MNHNY and CDR2 SVGAGI (reference sequence). V was clipped by 5 bases and J by 1 base; unmatched bases: 1. This CDR3 is 14 amino acids long.

This chain uses TRBV9 with TRBJ2-2, with 10 nucleotides matching TRBD2. Germline V CDR1 and CDR2: SGDLS, YYNGEE. Trimming took 1 base from V and 5 from J; bases not matched to a gene: 2. The CDR3 sequence is 15 residues long. The CDR3 sequence: CASSVSGRETGELFF. The CDR3 DNA follows: TGTGCCAGCAGCGTAAGCGGGAGGGAAACCGGGGAGCTGTTTTTT.

This chain links TRBV7-2 with TRBJ1-4, with D unresolved. The CDR3 runs to 14 residues. V was cut by 5 bases and J by 2 bases, with 9 bases left in between. Germline CDR1 reads SGHTA; CDR2 reads FQGNSA. The DNA of the CDR3 is TGTGCCAGCAGCCCCGGGAATACTAATGAAAAACTGTTTTTT. Its protein product is CASSPGNTNEKLFF.

This clone occurred once. The chain recombines TRBV5-1 with TRBJ2-7; the match to TRBD2 covers 8 bases. The CDR3 is made up of 15 amino acids. The junction had 4 bases not matched to a gene; V was cut back by 0 bases and J by 2 bases. The germline CDR1 and CDR2 sequences are SGHRS and YFSETQ. In DNA, the CDR3 is TGCGCCAGCAGCTTGGAACCTAGCGGGCCCTACGAGCAGTACTTC. Its translation: CASSLEPSGPYEQYF.

The rearrangement joins TRBV7-2 to TRBJ1-2; D might be TRBD1 (6 bases). The V gene's germline CDR1 is SGHTA and CDR2 FQGNSA. V was cut by 4 bases and J by 7 bases, with 19 bases left in between. The CDR3 is made up of 15 amino acids. The CDR3 loop is CASSSSGAGAFGYTF. The CDR3 DNA follows: TGTGCCAGCAGCTCCTCGGGGGCGGGGGCCTTTGGCTACACCTTC.

The chain is built from TRBV6-4 and TRBJ1-1; D is unclear. The CDR3 length is 13 residues. Germline lookup yields CDR1 MRHNA and CDR2 SNTAGT. The V and J ends lost 0 bases and 2 bases respectively, with 4 bases between them. CDR3 nucleotides: TGTGCCAGCAGTGACTCAGCAAACACTGAAGCTTTCTTT. Its protein is CASSDSANTEAFF.

The chain carries TRBV7-2 and TRBJ2-1; D may be TRBD2 (6 bases). V was pared by 5 bases and J by 12 bases, with 14 bases between. The CDR3 spans 12 residues. Germline CDR1 SGHTA, CDR2 FQGNSA. CDR3 amino acids: CASSEPFGGQFF. The CDR3 DNA follows: TGTGCCAGCAGCGAACCATTCGGGGGGCAGTTCTTC. Full variable domain (remainder filled in from reference TRBV7-2 and TRBJ2-1): GAGVSQSPSNKVTEKGKDVELRCDPISGHTALYWYRQSLGQGLEFLIYFQGNSAPDKSGLPSDRFSAERTGGSVSTLTIQRTQQEDSAVYLCASSEPFGGQFFGPGTRLTVL.

This rearrangement joins TRBV7-8 to TRBJ2-1, with a possible D match to TRBD1 (5 bases). The V gene's germline CDR1 is SGHVS and CDR2 FQNEAQ. The CDR3 runs 15 residues. The germline V and J ends were trimmed by 5 bases and 4 bases, with 15 bases remaining between them. CDR3 residues: CASSARQTRYNEQFF. The CDR3 DNA follows: TGTGCCAGCAGCGCGCGACAGACGAGATACAATGAGCAGTTCTTC.

This clone was seen more than once but under ten times. The chain couples TRBV13 to TRBJ1-4; 8 nucleotides agree with TRBD1. This CDR3 has 15 residues. J was trimmed by 7 bases and V by 2 bases; bases with no gene match: 6. Germline CDR1 is PRHDT and CDR2 is FYEKMQ (reference sequence). CDR3 nucleotide sequence: TGTGCCAGCAGCTTATCCGACAGGGGAGGTGAAAAACTGTTTTTT. This encodes CASSLSDRGGEKLFF.

The chain couples TRBV2 to TRBJ1-2; D is unclear. Germline CDR1 is SNHLY and CDR2 is FYNNEI. V was cut by 5 bases and J by 0 bases, with 7 bases left in between. This CDR3 contains 13 residues. The CDR3: CASSRLANYGYTF. CDR3 in DNA: TGTGCCAGCAGTCGCCTAGCTAACTATGGCTACACCTTC.

The rearrangement uses TRBV19 and TRBJ2-5; no clear D. The J call is doubtful: the DNA matches TRBJ2-7 better. Germline V CDR1 and CDR2: LNHDA, SQIVND (reference sequence). CDR3 length: 14 amino acids. CDR3: CASSRVGGPYEQYF. The CDR3 DNA is TGTGCCAGTAGTAGGGTAGGCGGCCCCTACGAGCAGTACTTC.

The rearrangement joins TRBV19 to TRBJ1-5; 8 nucleotides agree with TRBD1. This CDR3 is 17 amino acids long. V lost 5 bases and J lost 4; bases outside the gene matches: 13. Germline V gene lookup returns CDR1 LNHDA and CDR2 SQIVND (reference sequence). CDR3 protein: CASSSPPGQGSNQPQHF. CDR3 bases: TGTGCCAGTAGTTCACCACCCGGACAGGGTTCGAATCAGCCCCAGCATTTT.

This chain connects TRBV19 to TRBJ2-3; tentative D call: TRBD1 (5 bases). The ends were cut back, 6 bases at V and 2 bases at J, with 12 bases in the middle. CDR3 length: 14 amino acids. Germline V gene sequence: CDR1 LNHDA, CDR2 SQIVND (reference sequence). CDR3: CASRAGPITDTQYF. The CDR3 DNA sequence: TGTGCCAGTAGGGCAGGGCCTATCACAGATACGCAGTATTTT.

This chain connects TRBV7-6 to TRBJ2-7, with D possibly matching TRBD1 (6 bases). Germline CDR1 is SGHVS and CDR2 is FNYEAQ. The V gene lost 4 bases and the J gene lost 3 bases, with 10 bases spanning the gap. This CDR3 is 13 amino acids long. The DNA for the CDR3 is TGTGCCAGCAGCTACCAGGGACACTACGAGCAGTACTTC. Its protein product is CASSYQGHYEQYF.

V is TRBV7-9 and J is TRBJ1-2, with 8 positions matching TRBD1. Germline V gene data show CDR1 as SEHNR and CDR2 as FQNEAQ (reference sequence). This CDR3 has 15 residues. V was pared by 5 bases and J by 0 bases, with 5 bases of the junction left unmatched. The CDR3 is CASSPGQGANYGYTF. The CDR3 DNA is TGTGCCAGCAGCCCTGGACAGGGAGCTAACTATGGCTACACCTTC.

The rearrangement uses TRBV28 and TRBJ2-5, with 8 nucleotides matching TRBD2. V shed 2 bases, J shed 10 bases, and the junction held 6 bases outside the gene matches. The CDR3 covers 13 residues. Germline V gene lookup returns CDR1 MDHEN and CDR2 SYDVKM. CDR3 protein: CASSLEGLDVQYF. Written as DNA, the CDR3 is TGTGCCAGCAGTTTAGAGGGACTAGACGTCCAGTACTTC.